The entry below gives a single T cell receptor beta chain sequence along with its context. The authors' processing: Nucleated cell number was recorded as an estimate derived from reference gene primer amplification. Repertoires were generated with immunoSEQ multiplex PCR, while TCRdb's copy carries only in-frame clones and drops some. V, J and clone size reflect that table, while D and trimming were determined from the DNA. The sample has 130,000 to 150,000 clones; about three quarters are singletons. The sample is drawn from a study of blood T cell repertoires in COVID-19. The overall study: Specimens from acute and convalescent COVID-19 originated in the United States, Italy and Spain. The analysed material was cDNA or gDNA that came from T cells, B-cell-depleted T cells, or PBMCs.

Per germline, CDR1 SNHLY and CDR2 FYNNEI. The CDR3 has 14 residues. Trimming cost V 6 bases and J 7 bases; bases outside gene matches: 6. V gene TRBV2 combines with J gene TRBJ2-1; 10 bases are shared with TRBD2. Sequencing was done on a sample of peripheral blood. This TCR was sampled from a woman aged 55-69 years with acute or convalescent COVID-19. CDR3 nucleotides: TGTGCCAGCAGGGAGCGGGAGGGCCGGAATGAGCAGTTCTTC. Its translation: CASREREGRNEQFF.